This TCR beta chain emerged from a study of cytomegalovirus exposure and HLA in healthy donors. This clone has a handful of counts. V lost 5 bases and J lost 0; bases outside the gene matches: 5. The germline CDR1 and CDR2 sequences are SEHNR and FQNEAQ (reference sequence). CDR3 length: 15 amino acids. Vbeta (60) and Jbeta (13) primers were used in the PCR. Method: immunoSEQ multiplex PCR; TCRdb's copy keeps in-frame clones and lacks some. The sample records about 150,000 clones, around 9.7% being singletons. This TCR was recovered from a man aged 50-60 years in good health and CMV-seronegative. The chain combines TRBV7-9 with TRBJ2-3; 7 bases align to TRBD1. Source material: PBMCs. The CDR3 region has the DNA TGTGCCAGCAGCCTGACAGGGCTTAGCACAGATACGCAGTATTTT. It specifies CASSLTGLSTDTQYF.